Here is one TCR beta chain with its context. The antigen is undetermined. This record belongs to a study of T-cell memory formation after mild COVID-19. TCRdb re-called the 5' RACE reads with MiXCR, one entry per CDR3 protein. The sample includes hundreds of thousands of distinct CDR3 sequences, less than 25% seen only once; the top ten take 7.5% to 9.5%. V trimming: 2 bases; J trimming: 5 bases; junction bases outside the gene matches: 8. Germline CDR1 LNHNV, CDR2 YYDKDF (reference sequence). The CDR3 covers 18 residues. Whole-study findings and limits: Day 15 to 85 contracting clones showed balanced CD4/CD8; later expanders leaned CD4+.

This sequence was found in an adult woman who had mild COVID-19 (a few samples of this study predate the infection). Cell type and time point are not known. The sequenced sample was PBMCs or a T cell subset sorted from them (not recorded which). This chain connects TRBV15 to TRBJ2-3, with 15 bases matching TRBD2. The CDR3 loop is CATSRTAGLAGGRDTQYF. The CDR3 DNA is TGTGCCACCAGCAGAACCGCCGGACTAGCGGGAGGGAGAGATACGCAGTATTTT. The full variable domain, with the rest looked up from reference TRBV15 and TRBJ2-3, is DAMVIQNPRYQVTQFGKPVTLSCSQTLNHNVMYWYQQKSSQAPKLLFHYYDKDFNNEADTPDNFQSRRPNTSFCFLDIRSPGLGDTAMYLCATSRTAGLAGGRDTQYFGPGTRLTVL.